Following are 12 T cell receptor beta chains from one sample sequenced in a study of blood T cell repertoires in COVID-19 (dated by TCRdb to 2019 to 2021). Receptors were amplified or captured by the immunoSEQ multiplex PCR assay. Held by TCRdb, this immuneACCESS table contains in-frame sequences only and omits some clones. Under half of the omission traces to an unresolved V gene where checked; the cause of the rest is unknown. The sample contains about 200,000 clones, approximately 78% of them found a single time. Of the sample, roughly 10% falls within the top ten clones. Sample: peripheral blood. The origin of the receptors is a woman aged 80 or over with acute or convalescent COVID-19.

This chain links TRBV19 with TRBJ2-1; 10 nucleotides match TRBD2. The CDR3 covers 16 residues. Germline V gives CDR1 LNHDA, CDR2 SQIVND (reference sequence). Trimming removed 4 bases from V and 8 bases from J; junction bases left unmatched: 11. This CDR3 reads CASSKGRGLALDEQFF. The CDR3 coding sequence is TGTGCCAGTAGTAAAGGTCGGGGACTAGCGTTGGATGAGCAGTTCTTC.

The chain employs TRBV5-6 and TRBJ2-5; 12 nucleotides agree with TRBD2. Germline V gene data show CDR1 as SGHDT and CDR2 as YYEEEE. The V and J ends lost 4 bases and 4 bases, in that order; junction bases with no gene match: 8. This CDR3 comprises 16 residues. The CDR3 loop is CASSPLAGGLPETQYF. The CDR3, as DNA: TGTGCCAGCAGCCCCCTAGCGGGGGGGCTCCCAGAGACCCAGTACTTC.

This clone was observed a few times. Different DNA sequences within this sample yield the same CDR3. This chain connects TRBV3-1 (or the pseudogene TRBV3-2) to TRBJ2-1; 11 nucleotides agree with TRBD2. Trimming at V came to 3 bases and at J to 3 bases, leaving 7 bases not matched to a gene. Germline CDR1 reads LGHDT; CDR2 reads YNNKEL (reference sequence). The CDR3 spans 17 residues. The CDR3 region is CASSQDLLAGVYNEQFF. The CDR3 DNA reads as TGTGCCAGCAGCCAGGATTTACTAGCGGGAGTCTACAATGAGCAGTTCTTC.

This chain uses TRBV4-2 with TRBJ1-4, with D possibly matching TRBD1 (5 bases). CDR3 length: 18 amino acids. Germline V CDR1 and CDR2: LGHNA, YNFKEQ. V lost 0 bases and J 1 base, leaving 15 bases between the germline ends. The CDR3 spells CASSQDSQGWGTNEKLFF. The DNA for the CDR3 is TGTGCCAGCAGCCAAGATTCTCAGGGTTGGGGAACTAATGAAAAACTGTTTTTT.

In DNA form, the CDR3 reads TGTGCCAGCAGTTCTGGACAGACTTACTACGAGCAGTACTTC. The encoded protein is CASSSGQTYYEQYF. The genes are TRBV27 and TRBJ2-7; weak D call: TRBD1 (6 bases). Germline CDR1 and CDR2: MNHEY and SMNVEV (reference sequence). V dropped 4 bases and J dropped 3 bases, with 13 bases sitting between them. The CDR3 consists of 14 residues.

This chain connects TRBV7-2 to TRBJ1-6, with TRBD1 matching 8 bases. CDR1 and CDR2 (germline): SGHTA, FQGNSA. With 5 bases clipped from V and 7 bases from J, the junction kept 7 bases outside the gene matches. The CDR3 sequence is 15 residues long. The DNA for the CDR3 is TGTGCCAGCAGCGAAAGGACAGGGCGGAATTCACCCCTCCACTTT. It translates to CASSERTGRNSPLHF.

The V gene is TRBV11-2, the J gene TRBJ1-3; D remains ambiguous. The CDR3 has 15 amino acids. V shed 1 base and J shed 4 bases, with 11 bases lying between them. Germline V gene data show CDR1 as SGHAT and CDR2 as FQNNGV. CDR3 sequence: CASSLVWMEGNTIYF. The CDR3 DNA sequence: TGTGCCAGCAGCTTAGTATGGATGGAGGGAAACACCATATATTTT.

The table lists this clone with a few counts. The V gene is TRBV9, the J gene TRBJ2-7; D ambiguous. Trimming took 2 bases from V and 0 from J, leaving 6 bases between them. Germline CDR1 reads SGDLS; CDR2 reads YYNGEE. CDR3 length: 13 amino acids. The CDR3 bases are TGTGCCAGCAGCGTTGACAACTCCTACGAGCAGTACTTC. This gives the protein CASSVDNSYEQYF.

The chain carries TRBV6-2 or TRBV6-3 and TRBJ1-2, with 10 positions matching TRBD1. The CDR3 loop spans 15 amino acids. J was trimmed by 5 bases and V by 4 bases; bases with no gene match: 7. Germline V gene sequence: CDR1 MNHEY, CDR2 SVGEGT. The CDR3 reads CASSSPGQGHYGYTF. CDR3 DNA: TGTGCCAGCAGTTCTCCGGGACAGGGGCATTATGGCTACACCTTC.

This chain joins TRBV9 and TRBJ2-1, with 9 bases fitting TRBD1. Germline assignment: CDR1 SGDLS and CDR2 YYNGEE. CDR3 length: 19 residues. With 2 bases clipped from V and 3 bases from J, the junction kept 15 bases outside the gene matches. CDR3 in amino acids: CASSVSPQFGTGLYNEQFF. The CDR3 region has the DNA TGTGCCAGCAGCGTCTCCCCCCAGTTTGGGACAGGGCTCTACAATGAGCAGTTCTTC. The entire variable domain, with the rest obtained from reference TRBV9 and TRBJ2-1, is as follows: DSGVTQTPKHLITATGQRVTLRCSPRSGDLSVYWYQQSLDQGLQFLIQYYNGEERAKGNILERFSAQQFPDLHSELNLSSLELGDSALYFCASSVSPQFGTGLYNEQFFGPGTRLTVL.

The CDR3 here is CASSREAGAEGETQYF. CDR3 sequence (DNA): TGTGCCAGCAGCCGGGAGGCGGGGGCGGAAGGGGAGACCCAGTACTTC. The chain combines TRBV5-4 with TRBJ2-5; tentative D call: TRBD2 (7 bases). The germline V gene has CDR1 SGHNT and CDR2 YYREEE (reference sequence). Trimming shortened V by 4 bases and J by 5 bases, and 21 bases separated the two germline ends. The CDR3 runs to 16 residues. The complete variable domain, with remaining parts taken from reference TRBV5-4 and TRBJ2-5, reads ETGVTQSPTHLIKTRGQQVTLRCSSQSGHNTVSWYQQALGQGPQFIFQYYREEENGRGNFPPRFSGLQFPNYSSELNVNALELDDSALYLCASSREAGAEGETQYFGPGTRLLVL.

The V call is TRBV19, the J call TRBJ2-1; 11 nucleotides line up with TRBD2. The CDR3 has 15 residues. CDR1 is LNHDA and CDR2 is SQIVND in the germline V gene (reference sequence). The V gene end was trimmed by 6 bases and the J gene end by 8 bases; junction bases not matched to a gene: 9. CDR3 region: CASSATSGGWYEQFF. DNA of the CDR3: TGTGCCAGTAGCGCAACTAGCGGGGGTTGGTATGAGCAGTTCTTC.